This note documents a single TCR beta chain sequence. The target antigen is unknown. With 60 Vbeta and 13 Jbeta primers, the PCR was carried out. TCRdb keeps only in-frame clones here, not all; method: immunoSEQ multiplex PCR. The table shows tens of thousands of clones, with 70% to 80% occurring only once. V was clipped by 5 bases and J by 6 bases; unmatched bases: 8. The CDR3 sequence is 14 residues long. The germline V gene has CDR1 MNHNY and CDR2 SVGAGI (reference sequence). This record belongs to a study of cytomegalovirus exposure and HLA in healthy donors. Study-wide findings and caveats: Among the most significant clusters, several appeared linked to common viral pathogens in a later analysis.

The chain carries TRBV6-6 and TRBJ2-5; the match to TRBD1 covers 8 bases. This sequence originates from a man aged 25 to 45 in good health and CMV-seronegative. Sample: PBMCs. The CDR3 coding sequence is TGTGCCAGCAGTGGGCGACAGGGGTTCAAGACCCAGTACTTC. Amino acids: CASSGRQGFKTQYF.